These 7 T cell receptor beta chains were sequenced from one sample in a study of technical replicates of blood from a few donors. Using immunoSEQ multiplex PCR, the repertoire was profiled, and TCRdb retains in-frame clones only, with some absent. Altogether about 81,000 clones are present, roughly 92% being singletons, with the ten largest covering 0.2% to 0.3%. The sample comprised T cells isolated from PBMCs. All receptors derive from a human donor in good health.

This clone was observed a single time. This chain joins TRBV29-1 and TRBJ1-6; TRBD1 aligns across 8 bases. V trimming: 4 bases; J trimming: 5 bases; junction bases outside the gene matches: 1. The CDR3 length is 13 residues. Germline loops: CDR1 SQVTM, CDR2 ANQGSEA. This CDR3 is CSVGQGNNSPLHF. In nucleotides, the CDR3 is TGCAGCGTTGGACAGGGGAATAATTCACCCCTCCACTTT. Together with reference TRBV29-1 and TRBJ1-6, the CDR3 gives the full variable domain: SAVISQKPSRDICQRGTSLTIQCQVDSQVTMMFWYRQQPGQSLTLIATANQGSEATYESGFVIDKFPISRPNLTFSTLTVSNMSPEDSSIYLCSVGQGNNSPLHFGNGTRLTVT.

V and J are TRBV5-1 and TRBJ2-1; 10 bases are a match to TRBD2. The CDR3 is 18 residues long. The V gene end was trimmed by 7 bases and the J gene end by 2 bases; junction bases not matched to a gene: 15. CDR1 SGHRS and CDR2 YFSETQ come from the germline V gene. This CDR3 is CASREGTSVLGPYNEQFF. The DNA of the CDR3 is TGCGCCAGCCGAGAAGGGACTAGCGTTTTGGGACCCTACAATGAGCAGTTCTTC.

The CDR3 is CASSPGTSSPKETQYF. CDR3 nucleotide sequence: TGTGCCAGCAGCCCAGGGACTAGCTCTCCCAAAGAGACCCAGTACTTC. V is TRBV7-6 and J is TRBJ2-5; 9 bases align to TRBD2. The CDR3 runs 16 residues. After removal of 5 bases from V and 3 bases from J, the junction contained 10 bases not matched to a gene. Germline CDR1 SGHVS, CDR2 FNYEAQ.

The rearrangement uses TRBV5-1 and TRBJ2-5; 7 bases align to TRBD1. CDR3 size: 15 residues. With 0 bases clipped from V and 5 bases from J, the junction kept 7 bases outside the gene matches. The germline V gene has CDR1 SGHRS and CDR2 YFSETQ. The CDR3 DNA follows: TGCGCCAGCAGCTTGGGACAGGGTGGTTTGGAGACCCAGTACTTC. Translation: CASSLGQGGLETQYF.

V usage is TRBV2 and J usage is TRBJ1-4; 10 positions match TRBD1. Germline V gene sequence: CDR1 SNHLY, CDR2 FYNNEI. CDR3 length: 14 amino acids. The ends lost 7 bases at V and 7 bases at J; junction bases unmatched: 6. CDR3 residues: CASKSGTGVEKLFF. The CDR3 DNA sequence: TGTGCCAGCAAGTCCGGGACAGGGGTTGAAAAACTGTTTTTT.

J is TRBJ2-7 and V is TRBV7-9, with 8 bases matching TRBD2. This CDR3 contains 15 residues. Per germline, CDR1 SEHNR and CDR2 FQNEAQ (reference sequence). Unmatched junction bases numbered 10, after V lost 8 bases and J lost 1 base. CDR3 amino acids: CASSSGGGYSYEQYF. The CDR3 coding sequence is TGTGCCAGCTCGTCGGGGGGGGGATATTCCTACGAGCAGTACTTC.

This sequence joins TRBV19 and TRBJ2-7; tentative D call: TRBD1 (5 bases). V was clipped by 5 bases and J by 3 bases, with 14 bases between them. CDR1 is LNHDA, CDR2 SQIVND, per germline (reference sequence). CDR3 length: 14 residues. The CDR3: CASSPRTTFYEQYF. CDR3 DNA: TGTGCCAGTAGTCCCCGGACAACATTCTACGAGCAGTACTTC.